This entry concerns a single TCR beta chain. Its specificity is unknown. The data are from a study of T cell responses to AZD1222 COVID-19 vaccine. Method: immunoSEQ multiplex PCR; TCRdb's copy keeps in-frame clones and lacks some. The data hold over 100,000 clones, with approximately 87% observed a single time. The germline V gene has CDR1 SQVTM and CDR2 ANQGSEA. V was clipped by 7 bases and J by 8 bases; unmatched bases: 15. This CDR3 has 14 amino acids. Study-wide results and caveats: None of the repertoires were sampled until the peak T cell response had passed.

The clonotype was recovered from an adult in good health. This material consisted of peripheral blood, taken on day 0 of AZD1222 vaccination. V is TRBV29-1 and J is TRBJ1-2, with 8 bases aligning to TRBD1. The DNA for the CDR3 is TGCAGCGCCTATTCAGGACAGGGCGATCACGGCTACACCTTC. Protein: CSAYSGQGDHGYTF.